This T cell receptor beta chain was sequenced in a study of blood T cell repertoires in COVID-19. On the study more broadly: There were acute and convalescent COVID-19 samples, and they came from the United States, Italy and Spain. In each case, the material was cDNA or gDNA derived from T cells, B-cell-depleted T cells, or PBMCs.

Sequencing was performed with immunoSEQ multiplex PCR; in TCRdb, only in-frame clones are kept and a portion is missing. This table has 80,000 or so clones, 81% appearing once. This clone was observed once. CDR1 and CDR2 from the germline V gene are LNHNV and YYDKDF (reference sequence). The CDR3 totals 16 residues. V shed 3 bases, J shed 7 bases, and the junction held 12 bases outside the gene matches. The sequencing sample was made of peripheral blood. The chain couples TRBV15 to TRBJ2-1; 7 bases match TRBD1. The TCR was taken from a man older than 75 with acute or convalescent COVID-19. This chain's CDR3 is CATSRGFDRVENEQFF. In DNA form, the CDR3 reads TGTGCCACCAGCAGGGGTTTTGACAGGGTAGAAAATGAGCAGTTCTTC.